The 15 T cell receptor beta chains listed next were all sequenced from one sample in a study of regulatory T cells in long-lasting Graves disease. With iRepertoire HTBI primers and Arm-PCR of CDR3 regions, TCR beta libraries were built. Using its own MiXCR run on the multiplex PCR reads, TCRdb lists one record per CDR3 protein. The table lists some 370,000 distinct CDR3 sequences, less than 25% of them singletons. Stated time point: persistent/refractory GD, antithyroid drugs over 5 years with positive TRAb. RNA extracted from PBMCs served as the sequencing template. The sample was peripheral blood mononuclear cells (PBMCs), taken when the disease was refractory, from a patient treated with antithyroid drugs. The origin of the receptors is a female donor with Graves disease.

This clonotype was counted only a few times. The gene calls are TRBV18 and TRBJ1-2; perhaps TRBD1 as D (6 bases). V was shortened by 5 bases and J by 4 bases, with 17 bases between the two germline ends. Germline CDR1 reads KGHSH; CDR2 reads LQKENI. The CDR3 runs to 15 residues. The CDR3: CASSSQGWIGYGYTF. The CDR3 region has the DNA TGTGCCAGCTCATCACAGGGTTGGATTGGCTATGGCTACACCTTC.

The chain couples TRBV7-6 to TRBJ2-7; a weak D match, TRBD2 (6 bases). This CDR3 has 13 amino acids. The germline V and J ends were trimmed by 5 bases and 6 bases, with 14 bases remaining between them. From germline, CDR1 is SGHVS and CDR2 FNYEAQ. The CDR3 protein is CASSPGGEPEQYF. CDR3 nucleotide sequence: TGTGCCAGCAGCCCCGGGGGTGAACCCGAGCAGTACTTC. Looking up the rest from reference TRBV7-6 and TRBJ2-7 gives the full variable domain: GAGVSQSPRYKVTKRGQDVALRCDPISGHVSLYWYRQALGQGPEFLTYFNYEAQQDKSGLPNDRFSAERPEGSISTLTIQRTEQRDSAMYRCASSPGGEPEQYFGPGTRLTVT.

This clonotype has only a few counts. The rearrangement links TRBV19 to TRBJ1-5; D is unresolved. With 0 bases removed from V and 7 bases from J, the gap between germline ends came to 7 bases. This CDR3 region has 13 residues. Looked up from germline, CDR1 is LNHDA and CDR2 is SQIVND (reference sequence). In DNA, the CDR3 is TGTGCCAGTAGTATAGACCCCGACCAGCCCCAGCATTTT. This translates into CASSIDPDQPQHF.

Only one count was recorded for this clonotype. The genes are TRBV28 and TRBJ2-7; weak D call: TRBD1 (6 bases). Trimming cost V 6 bases and J 6 bases, with 18 bases left between them. CDR1 is MDHEN, CDR2 SYDVKM, per germline. CDR3 size: 14 residues. The CDR3 protein is CASSHDRSEFEQYF. The CDR3 DNA sequence: TGTGCCAGCAGCCATGACAGGTCCGAGTTCGAGCAGTACTTC.

This chain uses TRBV5-6 with TRBJ1-2; a possible D gene is TRBD1 (5 bases). Germline V gene data show CDR1 as SGHDT and CDR2 as YYEEEE. V lost 0 bases to trimming and J lost 5 bases, with 17 bases between them. This CDR3 contains 16 residues. The CDR3 sequence is CASSLERTFSVYGYTF. CDR3 bases: TGTGCCAGCAGCTTGGAGAGGACATTTTCGGTTTATGGCTACACCTTC.

This clonotype was recorded a few times. The rearrangement links TRBV5-1 to TRBJ1-1, with D possibly being TRBD1 (5 bases). Germline lookup yields CDR1 SGHRS and CDR2 YFSETQ. Between the trimmed V and J ends, which lost 0 bases and 6 bases, there was a span of 9 bases. The CDR3 extends over 13 amino acids. CDR3 amino acids: CASSLETGPEAFF. The CDR3 bases are TGCGCCAGCAGCTTGGAGACGGGGCCTGAAGCTTTCTTT.

The V call is TRBV7-2, the J call TRBJ1-5; D is unresolved. CDR3 length equals 15 residues. The V end lost 5 bases, the J end lost 4 bases, and 15 bases lay between the germline ends. The V gene's germline CDR1 is SGHTA and CDR2 FQGNSA. The DNA of the CDR3 is TGTGCCAGCAGCCCCAGTTACGGACCAAATCAGCCCCAGCATTTT. It encodes CASSPSYGPNQPQHF.

This clonotype was seen repeatedly, ten times or more. The chain recombines TRBV28 with TRBJ2-6; D call uncertain. This CDR3 spans 14 amino acids. Trimming stripped 5 bases from V and 4 bases from J, with 9 bases between. Germline values: CDR1 MDHEN, CDR2 SYDVKM. The CDR3 DNA is TGTGCCAGCAGTCCGGCCGGAGGGGCCAACGTCCTGACTTTC. It is translated as CASSPAGGANVLTF.

This clonotype occurred a few times. The chain has TRBV20-1 and TRBJ2-7, with D perhaps being TRBD1 or TRBD2 (6 bases each). The CDR3 totals 16 residues. V lost 0 bases to trimming and J lost 4 bases, with 19 bases between them. CDR1 is DFQATT, CDR2 SNEGSKA, per germline (reference sequence). The CDR3 DNA reads as TGCAGTGCTAGAGACCCCGGCGGGGACACTGGATACGAGCAGTACTTC. This codes for CSARDPGGDTGYEQYF.

A single count supports this clonotype. The chain joins TRBV6-2 or TRBV6-3 to TRBJ2-2; 12 bases are shared with TRBD2. The CDR3 spans 17 residues. V trimming: 4 bases; J trimming: 7 bases; junction bases outside the gene matches: 10. The germline CDR1 and CDR2 sequences are MNHEY and SVGEGT. CDR3 coding DNA: TGTGCCAGCAGTTCCCCGTTAACTAGCGGGAGGATCGGGGAGCTGTTTTTT. This translates into CASSSPLTSGRIGELFF.

This chain uses TRBV11-2 with TRBJ2-1, with 9 bases identical to TRBD2. Germline values: CDR1 SGHAT, CDR2 FQNNGV. J was trimmed by 3 bases and V by 3 bases; bases with no gene match: 6. The CDR3 has 16 residues. The CDR3 reads CASSFGSGSFYNEQFF. In DNA form, the CDR3 reads TGTGCCAGCAGCTTCGGTAGCGGGAGTTTCTACAATGAGCAGTTCTTC.

This clonotype was recorded many times. The rearrangement joins TRBV7-2 to TRBJ2-7, with D possibly TRBD1 on 7 matching bases. The CDR3 sequence is 16 residues long. Between the trimmed V and J ends, which lost 5 bases and 7 bases, there was a span of 24 bases. CDR1 and CDR2 from the germline V gene are SGHTA and FQGNSA. In DNA, the CDR3 is TGTGCCAGCAGCGCTAGACAGGGACTCCCTCAGGGGGAGCAGTACTTC. Translation: CASSARQGLPQGEQYF.

A note on this clonotype: A much larger clone differs by one base, so this may be a read error. This sequence joins TRBV7-2 and TRBJ2-7; D is ambiguous. V lost 4 bases, J lost 8 bases, and 15 bases lay in between. The CDR3 contains 13 residues. CDR1 and CDR2 (germline): SGHTA, FQGNSA. The CDR3, as DNA: TGTGCCAGCAGCTCCGGAGAGGTCTTTCAGCAGTACTTC. This codes for CASSSGEVFQQYF.

CDR3 DNA sequence: TGTGCCAGTAGTATAGGGACGTTCGGTTACGAGCAGTACTTC. Translating it yields CASSIGTFGYEQYF. V gene TRBV19 combines with J gene TRBJ2-7; D uncertain. V lost 1 base to trimming and J lost 4 bases, with 11 bases between them. This CDR3 has 14 residues. Germline CDR1 LNHDA, CDR2 SQIVND (reference sequence). The full variable domain, rest sourced from reference TRBV19 and TRBJ2-7, is DGGITQSPKYLFRKEGQNVTLSCEQNLNHDAMYWYRQDPGQGLRLIYYSQIVNDFQKGDIAEGYSVSREKKESFPLTVTSAQKNPTAFYLCASSIGTFGYEQYFGPGTRLTVT.

This clonotype was counted many times. The chain has TRBV28 and TRBJ1-5; D gene ambiguous. Trimming took off 2 bases at V and 5 bases at J, with 13 bases between the two ends. Germline CDR1 reads MDHEN; CDR2 reads SYDVKM. The CDR3 length is 15 residues. In DNA, the CDR3 is TGTGCCAGCAGTTTACCCGGGATGAGAGATCAGCCCCAGCATTTT. It translates to CASSLPGMRDQPQHF. Complete variable domain (other parts from reference TRBV28 and TRBJ1-5): DVKVTQSSRYLVKRTGEKVFLECVQDMDHENMFWYRQDPGLGLRLIYFSYDVKMKEKGDIPEGYSVSREKKERFSLILESASTNQTSMYLCASSLPGMRDQPQHFGDGTRLSIL.